This T cell receptor beta chain was sequenced in a study of blood T cell repertoires in COVID-19. About the study: In each case, the material was cDNA or gDNA derived from T cells, B-cell-depleted T cells, or PBMCs.

Original methodology: Reference gene primer amplification gave estimated nucleated cell counts. Measured with immunoSEQ multiplex PCR; TCRdb has only the in-frame clones, and not every one. V, J and clone size are those of that table, while D and trimming were read from the DNA. The table includes about 200,000 clones, about 88% detected once. There are 14 residues in the CDR3. Germline-derived CDR1 and CDR2 are LNHDA and SQIVND (reference sequence). Trimming removed 10 bases from V and 5 bases from J; junction bases left unmatched: 8. The sequence derives from a woman between 40 and 50 years old with acute COVID-19. The sequenced sample was PBMCs or T cells enriched from blood (not recorded which). The chain uses TRBV19 and TRBJ2-2, with 9 bases identical to TRBD1. The CDR3 is CAIQGASGTGELFF. As DNA, the CDR3 is TGTGCCATACAGGGGGCAAGTGGAACCGGGGAGCTGTTTTTT.